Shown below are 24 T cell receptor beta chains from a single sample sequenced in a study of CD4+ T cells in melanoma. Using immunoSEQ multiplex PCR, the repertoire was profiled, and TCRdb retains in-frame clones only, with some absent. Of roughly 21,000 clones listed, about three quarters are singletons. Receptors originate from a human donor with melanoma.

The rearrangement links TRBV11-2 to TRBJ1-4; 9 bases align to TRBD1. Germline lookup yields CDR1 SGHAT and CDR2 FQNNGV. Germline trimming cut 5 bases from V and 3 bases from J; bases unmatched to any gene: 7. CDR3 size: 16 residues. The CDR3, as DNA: TGTGCCAGCAGCCCAGGACAGGGGCTTGCTAATGAAAAACTGTTTTTT. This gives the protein CASSPGQGLANEKLFF.

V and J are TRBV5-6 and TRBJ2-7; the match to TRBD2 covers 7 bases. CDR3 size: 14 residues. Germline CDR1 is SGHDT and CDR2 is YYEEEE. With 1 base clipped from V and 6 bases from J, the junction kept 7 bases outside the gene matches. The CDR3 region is CASSLWGGTGEQYF. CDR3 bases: TGTGCCAGCAGCTTGTGGGGGGGGACTGGCGAGCAGTACTTC.

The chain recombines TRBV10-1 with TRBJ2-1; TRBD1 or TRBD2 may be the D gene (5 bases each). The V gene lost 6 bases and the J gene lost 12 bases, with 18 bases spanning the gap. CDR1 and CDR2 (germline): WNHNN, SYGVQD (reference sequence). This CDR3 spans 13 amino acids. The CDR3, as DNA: TGCGCCAGCAGGGGGGACGGTACTTCGGGGCAGTTCTTC. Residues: CASRGDGTSGQFF.

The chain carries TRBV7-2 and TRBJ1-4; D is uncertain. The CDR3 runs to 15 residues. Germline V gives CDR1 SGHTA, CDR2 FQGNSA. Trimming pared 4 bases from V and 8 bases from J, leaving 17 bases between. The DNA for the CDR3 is TGTGCCAGCAGCTCGGAGGGTCGTTACGGAGAAAAACTGTTTTTT. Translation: CASSSEGRYGEKLFF. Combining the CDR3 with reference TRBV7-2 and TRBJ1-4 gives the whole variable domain GAGVSQSPSNKVTEKGKDVELRCDPISGHTALYWYRQSLGQGLEFLIYFQGNSAPDKSGLPSDRFSAERTGGSVSTLTIQRTQQEDSAVYLCASSSEGRYGEKLFFGSGTQLSVL.

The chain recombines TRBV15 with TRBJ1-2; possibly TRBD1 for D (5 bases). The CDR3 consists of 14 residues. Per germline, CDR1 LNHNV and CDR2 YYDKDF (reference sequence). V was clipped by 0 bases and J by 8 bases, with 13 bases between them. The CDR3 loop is CATSRDRASRGYTF. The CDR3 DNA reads TGTGCCACCAGCAGAGACAGGGCATCGCGGGGCTACACCTTC.

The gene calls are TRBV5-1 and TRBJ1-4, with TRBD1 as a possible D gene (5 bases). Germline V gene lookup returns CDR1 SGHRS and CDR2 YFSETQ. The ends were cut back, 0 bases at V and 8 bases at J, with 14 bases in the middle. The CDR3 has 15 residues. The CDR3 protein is CASSLGGQGSEKLFF. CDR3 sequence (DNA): TGCGCCAGCAGCTTGGGTGGCCAGGGTAGCGAAAAACTGTTTTTT.

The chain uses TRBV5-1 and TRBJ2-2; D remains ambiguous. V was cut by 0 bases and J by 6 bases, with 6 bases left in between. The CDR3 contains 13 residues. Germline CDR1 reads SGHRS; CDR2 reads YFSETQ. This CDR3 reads CASSLEVPGELFF. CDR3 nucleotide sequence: TGCGCCAGCAGCTTGGAAGTCCCCGGGGAGCTGTTTTTT.

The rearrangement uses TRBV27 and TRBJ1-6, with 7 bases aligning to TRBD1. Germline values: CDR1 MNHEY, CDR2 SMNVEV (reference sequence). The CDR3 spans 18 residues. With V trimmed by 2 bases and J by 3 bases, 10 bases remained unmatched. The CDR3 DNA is TGTGCCAGCAGTTTAACGCCGGGACAGACTGGCTATAATTCACCCCTCCACTTT. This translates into CASSLTPGQTGYNSPLHF.

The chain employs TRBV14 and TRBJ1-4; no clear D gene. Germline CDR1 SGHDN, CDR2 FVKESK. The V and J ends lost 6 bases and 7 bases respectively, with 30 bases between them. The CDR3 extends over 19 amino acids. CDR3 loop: CASRTTNKMRYGSREKLFF. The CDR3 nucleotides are TGTGCCAGCAGGACGACCAACAAAATGAGGTACGGGTCGCGTGAAAAACTGTTTTTT.

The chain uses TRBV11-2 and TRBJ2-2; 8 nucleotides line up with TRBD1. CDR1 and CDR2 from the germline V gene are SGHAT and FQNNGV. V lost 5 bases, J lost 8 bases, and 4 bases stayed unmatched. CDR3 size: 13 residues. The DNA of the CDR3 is TGTGCCAGCAGCAGGACAGGGAATGGGGAGCTGTTTTTT. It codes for CASSRTGNGELFF.

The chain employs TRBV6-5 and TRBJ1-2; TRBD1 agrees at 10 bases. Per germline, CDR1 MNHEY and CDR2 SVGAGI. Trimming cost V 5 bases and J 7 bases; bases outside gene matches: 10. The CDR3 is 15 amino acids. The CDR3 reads CASSAPGQGFRGYTF. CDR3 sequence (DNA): TGTGCCAGCAGTGCACCGGGACAGGGGTTTCGTGGCTACACCTTC.

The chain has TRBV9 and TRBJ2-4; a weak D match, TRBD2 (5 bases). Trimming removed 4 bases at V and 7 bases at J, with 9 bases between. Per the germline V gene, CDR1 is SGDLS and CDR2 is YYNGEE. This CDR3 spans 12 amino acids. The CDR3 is CASSLDSNIQYF. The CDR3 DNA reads TGTGCCAGCAGCCTGGACTCGAACATTCAGTACTTC.

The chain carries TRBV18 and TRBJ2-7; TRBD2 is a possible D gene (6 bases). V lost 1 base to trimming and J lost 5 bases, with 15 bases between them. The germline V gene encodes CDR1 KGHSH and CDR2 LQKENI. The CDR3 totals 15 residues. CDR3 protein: CASSPLGGDKDEQYF. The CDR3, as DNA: TGTGCCAGCTCACCACTCGGCGGGGATAAGGACGAGCAGTACTTC.

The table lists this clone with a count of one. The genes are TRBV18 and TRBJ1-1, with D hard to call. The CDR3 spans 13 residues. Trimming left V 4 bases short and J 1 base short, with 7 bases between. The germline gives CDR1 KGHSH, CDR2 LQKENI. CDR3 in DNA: TGTGCCAGCTCACAGGCGGAGAACACTGAAGCTTTCTTT. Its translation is CASSQAENTEAFF.

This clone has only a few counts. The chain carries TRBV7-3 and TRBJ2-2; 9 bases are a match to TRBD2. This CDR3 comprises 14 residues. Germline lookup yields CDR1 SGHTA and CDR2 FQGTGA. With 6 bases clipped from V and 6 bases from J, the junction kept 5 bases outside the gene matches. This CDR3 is CASSPGLASGELFF. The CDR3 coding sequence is TGTGCCAGCAGTCCGGGACTAGCATCCGGGGAGCTGTTTTTT.

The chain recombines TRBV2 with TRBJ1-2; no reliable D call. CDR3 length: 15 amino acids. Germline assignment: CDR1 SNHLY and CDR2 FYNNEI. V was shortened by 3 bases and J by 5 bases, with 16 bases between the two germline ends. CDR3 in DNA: TGTGCCAGCAGTGACACGGGAGGGAGCACATATGGCTACACCTTC. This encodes CASSDTGGSTYGYTF.

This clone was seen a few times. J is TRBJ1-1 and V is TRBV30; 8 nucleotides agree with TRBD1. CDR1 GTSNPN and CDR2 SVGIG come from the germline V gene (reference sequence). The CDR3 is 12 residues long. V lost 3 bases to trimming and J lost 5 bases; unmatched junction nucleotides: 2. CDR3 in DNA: TGTGCCTGGAGCAGACAGGGGACTGAAGCTTTCTTT. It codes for CAWSRQGTEAFF. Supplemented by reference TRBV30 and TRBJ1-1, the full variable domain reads SQTIHQWPATLVQPVGSPLSLECTVEGTSNPNLYWYRQAAGRGLQLLFYSVGIGQISSEVPQNLSASRPQDRQFILSSKKLLLSDSGFYLCAWSRQGTEAFFGQGTRLTVV.

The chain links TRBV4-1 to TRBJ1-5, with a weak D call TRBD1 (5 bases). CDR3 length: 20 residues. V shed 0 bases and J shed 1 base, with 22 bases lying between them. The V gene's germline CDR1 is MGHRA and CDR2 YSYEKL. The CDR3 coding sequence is TGCGCCAGCAGCCAAGATACCCAGGGTCGAGTGTCGCGGAGCAATCAGCCCCAGCATTTT. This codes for CASSQDTQGRVSRSNQPQHF.

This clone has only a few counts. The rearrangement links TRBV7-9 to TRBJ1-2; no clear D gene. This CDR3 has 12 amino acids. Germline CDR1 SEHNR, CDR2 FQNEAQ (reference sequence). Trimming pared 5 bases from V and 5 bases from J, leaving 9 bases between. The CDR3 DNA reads TGTGCCAGCAGCCAAACAGAGTATGGCTACACCTTC. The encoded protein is CASSQTEYGYTF.

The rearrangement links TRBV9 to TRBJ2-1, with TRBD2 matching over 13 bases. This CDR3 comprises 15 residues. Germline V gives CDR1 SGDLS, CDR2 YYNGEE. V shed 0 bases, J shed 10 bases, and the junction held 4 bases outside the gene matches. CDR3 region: CASSVATTSGGEQFF. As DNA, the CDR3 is TGTGCCAGCAGCGTAGCGACGACTAGCGGGGGGGAGCAGTTCTTC.

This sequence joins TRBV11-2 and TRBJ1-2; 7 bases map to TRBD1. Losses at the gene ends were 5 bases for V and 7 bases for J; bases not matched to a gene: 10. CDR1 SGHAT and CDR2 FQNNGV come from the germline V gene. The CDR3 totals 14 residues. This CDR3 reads CASSPADRISGYTF. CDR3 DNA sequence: TGTGCCAGCAGCCCCGCGGACAGGATCTCTGGCTACACCTTC.

This CDR3 reads CASSLTPTTKNIQYF. For the CDR3, the DNA is TGTGCCAGCAGCTTAACGCCTACGACCAAAAACATTCAGTACTTC. The chain recombines TRBV5-4 with TRBJ2-4; D uncertain. The V end lost 2 bases, the J end lost 2 bases, and 11 bases lay between the germline ends. The CDR3 extends over 15 amino acids. Germline assignment: CDR1 SGHNT and CDR2 YYREEE (reference sequence).

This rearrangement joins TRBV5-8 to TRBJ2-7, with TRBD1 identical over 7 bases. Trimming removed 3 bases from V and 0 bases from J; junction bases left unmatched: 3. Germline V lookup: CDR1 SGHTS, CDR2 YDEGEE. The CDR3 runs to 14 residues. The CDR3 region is CASSWTGFSYEQYF. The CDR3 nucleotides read TGTGCCAGCAGCTGGACAGGTTTCTCCTACGAGCAGTACTTC.

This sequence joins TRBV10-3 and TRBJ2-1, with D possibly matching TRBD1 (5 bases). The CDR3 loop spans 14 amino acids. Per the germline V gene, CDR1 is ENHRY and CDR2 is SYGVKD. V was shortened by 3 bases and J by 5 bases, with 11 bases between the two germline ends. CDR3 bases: TGTGCCATCAGTGACAGGGTTGAAAACAATGAGCAGTTCTTC. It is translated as CAISDRVENNEQFF.